This T cell receptor beta chain was observed in a study of prognosis after radiotherapy for stage I lung cancer. Study background: Enrollment of stage I non-small cell lung cancer patients ran from April 2018 to early 2019.

About this clonotype itself: The antigen is unknown.

The CDR3 runs 17 residues. The V and J ends lost 5 bases and 15 bases, in that order; junction bases with no gene match: 26. From germline, CDR1 is MNHEY and CDR2 SVGEGT. The study amplified the TCR beta CDR3 region from genomic DNA. This amplification was carried out by two rounds of multiplex PCR. Round one of PCR was performed, and it used primers specific to each TRBV and TRBJ gene. TCRdb fed the multiplex PCR reads into MiXCR, producing one record per CDR3 protein. The table includes roughly 26,000 distinct CDR3 sequences, 25% to 30% detected once. Study-wide results and caveats: With medians of approximately 10,000 versus 7,000, unique TCR clone counts fell after stereotactic body radiation therapy. TRBV and TRBJ gene usage reportedly differed between patients with and without metastases.

The chain couples TRBV6-2 or TRBV6-3 to TRBJ2-3; 7 bases map to TRBD2. This TCR came from a donor aged 50 or older with non-small cell lung cancer. The source was PBMCs, collected before or after stereotactic body radiation therapy (not recorded which). As DNA, the CDR3 is TGTGCCAGCAGTGAGAGGCCTAGCGGACAAATCACAGATACTCATTATTTT. Amino acid sequence: CASSERPSGQITDTHYF.